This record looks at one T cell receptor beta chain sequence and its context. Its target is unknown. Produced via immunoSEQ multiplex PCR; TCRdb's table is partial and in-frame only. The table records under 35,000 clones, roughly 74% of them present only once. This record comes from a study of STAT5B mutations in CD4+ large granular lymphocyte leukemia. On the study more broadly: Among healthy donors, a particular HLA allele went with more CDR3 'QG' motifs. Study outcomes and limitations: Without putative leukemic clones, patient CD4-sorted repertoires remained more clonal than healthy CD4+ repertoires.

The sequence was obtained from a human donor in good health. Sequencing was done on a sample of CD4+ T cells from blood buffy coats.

DNA for the CDR3: TGCGCCAGCAGCTTGCAGGGGGACGGCCGCGAAAAACTGTTTTTT. Amino acid sequence: CASSLQGDGREKLFF. J is TRBJ1-4 and V is TRBV5-1; 7 bases match TRBD1. This CDR3 contains 15 residues. CDR1 and CDR2 from the germline V gene are SGHRS and YFSETQ. V lost 1 base and J lost 8; bases outside the gene matches: 8.